The 17 T cell receptor beta chains given below trace back to one sample, sequenced in a study of blood T cell repertoires in COVID-19 (dated by TCRdb to the early 2020s). The method was the immunoSEQ multiplex PCR assay. In TCRdb, the immuneACCESS table is reduced to in-frame sequences with V and J assigned. These tables do not hold every clone; where another copy was compared, an unresolved V gene accounts for under half, and the others remain unexplained. The sample data list tens of thousands of clones, and 80% to 85% of these were observed just once. About 9.2% of the sample goes to the ten largest clones. The sample consisted of peripheral blood. The receptors were gathered from a man older than 75 with COVID-19, enrolled during active disease.

This chain uses TRBV6-5 with TRBJ1-5, with D perhaps matching TRBD1 (6 bases). CDR3 size: 14 residues. V lost 8 bases to trimming and J lost 2 bases, with 13 bases between them. Germline CDR1 MNHEY, CDR2 SVGAGI. In DNA, the CDR3 is TGTGCCAGCGGTCTTGAGGGGGGCAATCAGCCCCAGCATTTT. The encoded protein is CASGLEGGNQPQHF.

The J gene is TRBJ1-4, the V gene TRBV5-8; tentative D call: TRBD1 (5 bases). Germline CDR1 is SGHTS and CDR2 is YDEGEE. The CDR3 loop spans 15 amino acids. V dropped 5 bases and J dropped 8 bases, with 19 bases sitting between them. The CDR3 DNA sequence: TGTGCCAGCAGGAAACAGGATTTGTATGAGGAAAAACTGTTTTTT. Encoded protein: CASRKQDLYEEKLFF.

V gene TRBV6-4 combines with J gene TRBJ2-1; D call uncertain. CDR3 length: 16 amino acids. Germline-derived CDR1 and CDR2 are MRHNA and SNTAGT. Trimming took off 3 bases at V and 9 bases at J, with 21 bases between the two ends. The CDR3 DNA reads as TGTGCCAGCAGTGAGGGCAGCCCCTACCAGCCAAGTGAGCAGTTCTTC. Amino acids: CASSEGSPYQPSEQFF.

This clone was seen just once. This chain connects TRBV7-2 to TRBJ1-1; D gene uncertain. The germline V and J ends were trimmed by 1 base and 3 bases, with 6 bases remaining between them. The length of the CDR3 is 13 residues. The germline V gene has CDR1 SGHTA and CDR2 FQGNSA. For the CDR3, the DNA is TGTGCCAGCAGCTTAGAGGGAGACACTGAAGCTTTCTTT. Protein product: CASSLEGDTEAFF.

This clone turned up a few times. The rearrangement uses TRBV6-1 and TRBJ1-5; D is undetermined. The CDR3 sequence is 17 residues long. V lost 3 bases and J 1 base, leaving 16 bases between the germline ends. The germline V gene encodes CDR1 MNHNS and CDR2 SASEGT. CDR3 nucleotide sequence: TGTGCCAGCAGTGACCTCGAAACGAGGGTGAGCAATCAGCCCCAGCATTTT. Protein: CASSDLETRVSNQPQHF.

This sequence joins TRBV24-1 and TRBJ1-5, with D uncertain. This CDR3 region has 11 residues. Germline CDR1 is KGHDR and CDR2 is SFDVKD. V was trimmed by 3 bases and J by 11 bases, leaving 7 bases between them. CDR3 sequence: CATSDHGAQHF. CDR3 coding DNA: TGTGCCACCAGTGATCACGGGGCCCAGCATTTT.

The rearrangement links TRBV24-1 to TRBJ1-2; D gene uncertain. This CDR3 has 14 residues. CDR1 is KGHDR and CDR2 is SFDVKD in the germline V gene. The V gene lost 6 bases and the J gene lost 4 bases, with 14 bases spanning the gap. The chain's CDR3 is CATSSIAVSYGYTF. The CDR3 region has the DNA TGTGCCACCAGTTCCATAGCGGTCTCCTATGGCTACACCTTC.

The rearrangement joins TRBV19 to TRBJ1-1; 7 bases map to TRBD1. Unmatched junction bases numbered 13, after V lost 10 bases and J lost 2 bases. CDR1 LNHDA and CDR2 SQIVND come from the germline V gene (reference sequence). The CDR3 has 15 residues. CDR3 sequence reads: CAIRGAGGRNTEAFF. Here the CDR3 DNA reads TGTGCCATTAGGGGCGCAGGGGGTAGAAACACTGAAGCTTTCTTT.

The chain recombines TRBV7-2 with TRBJ2-7; D possibly corresponds to TRBD1 (7 bases). This CDR3 comprises 15 residues. Trimming cost V 4 bases and J 5 bases, with 18 bases left between them. The germline gives CDR1 SGHTA, CDR2 FQGNSA. The CDR3 sequence: CASSSPQGGRDEQYF. For the CDR3, the DNA is TGTGCCAGCAGCTCCCCTCAGGGGGGCAGGGACGAGCAGTACTTC. The complete variable domain, with remaining parts taken from reference TRBV7-2 and TRBJ2-7, reads GAGVSQSPSNKVTEKGKDVELRCDPISGHTALYWYRQSLGQGLEFLIYFQGNSAPDKSGLPSDRFSAERTGGSVSTLTIQRTQQEDSAVYLCASSSPQGGRDEQYFGPGTRLTVT.

The chain couples TRBV7-2 to TRBJ1-6, with D uncertain. The CDR3 extends over 17 amino acids. The germline V gene has CDR1 SGHTA and CDR2 FQGNSA. V lost 2 bases and J lost 0, with 11 bases in between. CDR3 sequence reads: CASSLTLPSSYNSPLHF. In nucleotides, the CDR3 is TGTGCCAGCAGCTTAACTCTCCCAAGCTCCTATAATTCACCCCTCCACTTT.

The chain is built from TRBV5-1 and TRBJ1-1, with D maybe TRBD1 (5 bases). With 4 bases removed from V and 0 bases from J, the gap between germline ends came to 10 bases. CDR1 SGHRS and CDR2 YFSETQ come from the germline V gene. This CDR3 has 14 residues. The CDR3 region is CASSVTGLNTEAFF. CDR3 bases: TGCGCCAGCAGCGTAACAGGTCTGAACACTGAAGCTTTCTTT.

The chain combines TRBV4-1 with TRBJ2-5, with 8 bases that match TRBD2. From germline, CDR1 is MGHRA and CDR2 YSYEKL. The CDR3 contains 15 residues. With 3 bases clipped from V and 7 bases from J, the junction kept 10 bases outside the gene matches. The CDR3 here is CASSHLAGPSGTQYF. The CDR3, as DNA: TGCGCCAGCAGCCACTTAGCGGGACCTTCCGGGACCCAGTACTTC.

The chain carries TRBV10-1 and TRBJ2-5; the match to TRBD1 covers 11 bases. In germline, CDR1 is WNHNN, CDR2 SYGVQD (reference sequence). V was clipped by 3 bases and J by 4 bases; unmatched bases: 7. This CDR3 is built from 16 residues. CDR3 coding DNA: TGCGCCAGCAGTGATCACGGACAGGGGGCGCGAGAGACCCAGTACTTC. Translated, it gives CASSDHGQGARETQYF.

V usage is TRBV7-9 and J usage is TRBJ1-1, with 7 positions matching TRBD1. From germline, CDR1 is SEHNR and CDR2 FQNEAQ (reference sequence). After removal of 3 bases from V and 0 bases from J, the junction contained 1 base not matched to a gene. There are 14 residues in the CDR3. CDR3 protein: CASSLDRLNTEAFF. DNA of the CDR3: TGTGCCAGCAGCTTGGACAGGTTGAACACTGAAGCTTTCTTT.

V is TRBV3-1 (or the pseudogene TRBV3-2) and J is TRBJ1-1; no firm D call. The ends were cut back, 3 bases at V and 4 bases at J, with 15 bases in the middle. From germline, CDR1 is LGHDT and CDR2 YNNKEL (reference sequence). This CDR3 comprises 15 residues. In DNA form, the CDR3 reads TGTGCCAGCAGCCAGGGATGGGAGTTGAGCACTGAAGCTTTCTTT. It translates to CASSQGWELSTEAFF.

The chain couples TRBV7-2 to TRBJ1-3; 8 nucleotides line up with TRBD1. Germline CDR1 reads SGHTA; CDR2 reads FQGNSA. The CDR3 is 15 residues long. After removal of 3 bases from V and 4 bases from J, the junction contained 5 bases not matched to a gene. The DNA for the CDR3 is TGTGCCAGCAGCTTTACCAGGGGGCCGGGAAACACCATATATTTT. Amino acids: CASSFTRGPGNTIYF.

The J gene is TRBJ1-6, the V gene TRBV21-1; the table's D call, TRBD1, was not checked against the DNA. TRBV21-1 is assigned pseudogene status. The CDR3 runs 18 residues. CDR3 amino acids: CASTKRPGVPFYNSPLHF. The CDR3 DNA reads TGTGCCAGCACCAAAAGGCCAGGGGTCCCCTTTTATAATTCACCCCTCCACTTT.